This entry describes one TCR beta chain. Its antigen is not known. The sample is drawn from a study of cytomegalovirus exposure and HLA in healthy donors. With 60 Vbeta and 13 Jbeta primers, the PCR was carried out. Original handling: Around 80 million unique TCR beta chains, around 11 million of them shared, were counted by a later analysis. Method: immunoSEQ multiplex PCR; TCRdb's copy keeps in-frame clones and lacks some. Clone size and V and J calls were adopted from that table, with D and trimming inferred from the DNA. In the table there are about 150,000 clones, approximately 80% of which are singletons. This CDR3 region has 13 residues. V lost 4 bases and J lost 4; bases outside the gene matches: 1. CDR1 and CDR2 (germline): LGHNA, YSLEER. Study-wide points: Cytomegalovirus association was listed for 164 TCR beta chains. Reports indicate that TCR beta sequences accurately predicted the HLA-A and HLA-B alleles of most subjects. Presence/absence analyses took donor sequencing depth as roughly uniform.

Material for sequencing was PBMCs. V and J are TRBV4-3 and TRBJ2-1, with 7 bases that match TRBD1. This sequence was found in a man aged 25-45 years in good health and CMV-seropositive. The DNA of the CDR3 is TGCGCCAGCAGCCGGGGACAGTACAATGAGCAGTTCTTC. Its translation: CASSRGQYNEQFF.